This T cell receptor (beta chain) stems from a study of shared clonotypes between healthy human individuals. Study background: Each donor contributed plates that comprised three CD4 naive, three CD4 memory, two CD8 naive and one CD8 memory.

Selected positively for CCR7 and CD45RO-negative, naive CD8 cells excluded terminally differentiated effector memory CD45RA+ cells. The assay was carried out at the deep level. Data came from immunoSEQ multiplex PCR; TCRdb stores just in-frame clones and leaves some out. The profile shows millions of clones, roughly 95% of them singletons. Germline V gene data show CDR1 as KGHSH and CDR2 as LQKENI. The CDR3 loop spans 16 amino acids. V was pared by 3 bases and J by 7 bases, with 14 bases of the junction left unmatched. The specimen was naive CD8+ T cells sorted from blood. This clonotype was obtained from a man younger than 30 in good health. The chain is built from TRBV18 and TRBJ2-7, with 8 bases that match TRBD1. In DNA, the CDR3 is TGTGCCAGCTCACCCGGGCCGGACAGGGAAATCGGGGAGCAGTACTTC. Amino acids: CASSPGPDREIGEQYF. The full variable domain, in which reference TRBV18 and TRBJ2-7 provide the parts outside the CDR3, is NAGVMQNPRHLVRRRGQEARLRCSPMKGHSHVYWYRQLPEEGLKFMVYLQKENIIDESGMPKERFSAEFPKEGPSILRIQQVVRGDSAAYFCASSPGPDREIGEQYFGPGTRLTVT.